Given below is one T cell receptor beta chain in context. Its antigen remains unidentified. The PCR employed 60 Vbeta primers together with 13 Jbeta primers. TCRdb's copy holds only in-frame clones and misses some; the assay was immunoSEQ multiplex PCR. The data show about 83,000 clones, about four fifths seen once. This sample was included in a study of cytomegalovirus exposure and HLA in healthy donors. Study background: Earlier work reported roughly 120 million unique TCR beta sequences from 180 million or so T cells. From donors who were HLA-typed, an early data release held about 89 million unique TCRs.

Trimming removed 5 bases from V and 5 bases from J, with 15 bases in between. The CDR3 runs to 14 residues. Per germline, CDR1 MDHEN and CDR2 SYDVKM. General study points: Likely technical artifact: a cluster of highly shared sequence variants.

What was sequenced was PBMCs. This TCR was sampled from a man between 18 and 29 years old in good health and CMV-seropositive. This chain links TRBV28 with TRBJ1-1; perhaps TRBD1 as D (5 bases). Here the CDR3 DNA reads TGTGCCAGCAGTCCCCATACAGGTAGGACTGAAGCTTTCTTT. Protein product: CASSPHTGRTEAFF. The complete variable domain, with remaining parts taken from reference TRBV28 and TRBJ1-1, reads DVKVTQSSRYLVKRTGEKVFLECVQDMDHENMFWYRQDPGLGLRLIYFSYDVKMKEKGDIPEGYSVSREKKERFSLILESASTNQTSMYLCASSPHTGRTEAFFGQGTRLTVV.